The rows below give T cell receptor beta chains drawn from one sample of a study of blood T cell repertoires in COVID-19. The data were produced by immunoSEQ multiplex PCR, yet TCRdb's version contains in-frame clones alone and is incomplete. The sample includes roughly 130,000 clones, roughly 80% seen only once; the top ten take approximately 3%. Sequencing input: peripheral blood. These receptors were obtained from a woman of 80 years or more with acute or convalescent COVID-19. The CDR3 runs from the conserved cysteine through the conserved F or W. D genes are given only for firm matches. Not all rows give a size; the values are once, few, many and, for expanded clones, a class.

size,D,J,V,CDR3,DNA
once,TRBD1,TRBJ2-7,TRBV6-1,CASIGQGASSYEQYF,TGTGCCAGCATAGGACAGGGGGCGAGCTCCTACGAGCAGTACTTC
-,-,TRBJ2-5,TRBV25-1,CASSGALYRVWETQYF,TGTGCCAGCAGTGGAGCCCTCTACAGGGTTTGGGAGACCCAGTACTTC
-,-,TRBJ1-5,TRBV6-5,CASSYSGKEGQPQHF,TGTGCCAGCAGTTACTCAGGGAAGGAGGGTCAGCCCCAGCATTTT
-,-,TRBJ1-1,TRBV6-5,CASSYTPRRETEAFF,TGTGCCAGCAGTTACACCCCTCGGAGGGAGACTGAAGCTTTCTTT
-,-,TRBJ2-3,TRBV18,CASPARLGATDTQYF,TGTGCCAGCCCAGCGAGGCTGGGGGCCACAGATACGCAGTATTTT
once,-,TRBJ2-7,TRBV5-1,CASSGDNSYEQYF,TGCGCCAGCAGCGGGGACAACTCCTACGAGCAGTACTTC
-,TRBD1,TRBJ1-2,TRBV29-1,CSSTDRGRGYTF,TGCAGCTCAACGGACAGGGGGCGAGGCTACACCTTC
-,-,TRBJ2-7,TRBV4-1,CASSEGATYEQYF,TGCGCCAGTTCGGAGGGGGCAACCTACGAGCAGTACTTC
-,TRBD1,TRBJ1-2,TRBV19,CASSDQGAHGYTF,TGTGCCAGTAGTGATCAGGGGGCGCATGGCTACACCTTC
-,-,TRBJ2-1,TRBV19,CASSASALGEQFF,TGTGCCAGTAGTGCGAGCGCCCTAGGAGAGCAGTTCTTC
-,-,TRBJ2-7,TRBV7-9,CASSLAAEGARDEQYF,TGTGCCAGCAGCTTAGCGGCAGAGGGAGCCCGTGACGAGCAGTACTTC
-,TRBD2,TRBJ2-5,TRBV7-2,CASSWGNGGASETQYF,TGTGCCAGCAGCTGGGGAAACGGGGGGGCCTCAGAGACCCAGTACTTC
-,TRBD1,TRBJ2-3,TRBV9,CASSANPGGAGATQYF,TGTGCCAGCAGCGCGAACCCAGGGGGCGCTGGGGCTACGCAGTATTTT
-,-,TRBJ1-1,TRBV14,CASSQAVGRAAVTEAFF,TGTGCCAGCAGCCAAGCGGTGGGCAGGGCTGCGGTCACTGAAGCTTTCTTT
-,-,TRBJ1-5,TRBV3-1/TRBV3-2,CASSPRRGAGQPQHF,TGTGCCAGCAGCCCCCGGCGGGGGGCAGGTCAGCCCCAGCATTTT
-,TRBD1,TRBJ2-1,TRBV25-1,CASSEPGGRNEQFF,TGTGCCAGCAGTGAACCAGGGGGCAGGAATGAGCAGTTCTTC
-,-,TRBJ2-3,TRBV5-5,CASSSQTLRGTDTQYF,TGTGCCAGCAGCTCTCAGACATTAAGAGGGACAGATACGCAGTATTTT
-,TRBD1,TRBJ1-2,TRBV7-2,CASSFTGTGYGYTF,TGTGCCAGCAGCTTTACCGGGACAGGCTATGGCTACACCTTC
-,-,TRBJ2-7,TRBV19,CASSIGRGGYEQYF,TGTGCCAGTAGTATAGGGAGGGGAGGCTACGAGCAGTACTTC
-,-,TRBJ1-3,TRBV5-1,CASSLGGLTSSGNTIYF,TGCGCCAGCAGCTTGGGGGGACTGACGAGCTCTGGAAACACCATATATTTT
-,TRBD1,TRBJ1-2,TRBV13,CASSRGQGDDGYTF,TGTGCCAGCAGCCGAGGACAGGGGGATGATGGCTACACCTTC
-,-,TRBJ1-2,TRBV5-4,CASSLAGVNYGYTF,TGTGCCAGCAGCTTGGCGGGGGTAAACTATGGCTACACCTTC
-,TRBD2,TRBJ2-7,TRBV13,CASSLTGLAGDEQYF,TGTGCCAGCAGTCTTACGGGACTAGCGGGGGACGAGCAGTACTTC
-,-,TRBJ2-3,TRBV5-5,CASSFLAPDTQYF,TGTGCCAGCAGCTTCCTAGCCCCAGATACGCAGTATTTT
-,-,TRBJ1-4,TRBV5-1,CASSLVIQGGNEKLFF,TGCGCCAGCAGCTTGGTAATACAGGGTGGAAATGAAAAACTGTTTTTT
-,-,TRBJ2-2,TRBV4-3,CASSQDPGIPPATGELFF,TGCGCCAGCAGCCAAGATCCCGGGATCCCGCCCGCCACCGGGGAGCTGTTTTTT
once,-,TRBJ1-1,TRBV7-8,CASSLVAGARQEAFF,TGTGCCAGCAGCTTAGTGGCGGGGGCGCGACAAGAAGCTTTCTTT
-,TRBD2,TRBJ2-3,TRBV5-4,CASKVSGGAGTQYF,TGTGCCAGCAAGGTCAGCGGGGGGGCCGGTACGCAGTATTTT
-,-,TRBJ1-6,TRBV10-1,CASSATRPGGPLHF,TGCGCCAGCAGTGCGACACGTCCGGGGGGTCCCCTCCACTTT
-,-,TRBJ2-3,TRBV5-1,CASSSGEGTDTQYF,TGCGCCAGCAGTTCCGGGGAGGGCACAGATACGCAGTATTTT
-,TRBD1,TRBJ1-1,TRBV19,CASSNRGQTEAFF,TGTGCCAGTAGTAACAGGGGGCAAACTGAAGCTTTCTTT
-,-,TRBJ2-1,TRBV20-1,CSASLTDYHYEQFF,TGCAGTGCTAGTTTGACGGACTATCACTATGAGCAGTTCTTC
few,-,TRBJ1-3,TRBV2,CASSWSVSSGNTIYF,TGTGCCAGCAGTTGGTCCGTGAGCTCTGGAAACACCATATATTTT
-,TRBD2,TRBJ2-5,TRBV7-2,CASSFQLAETQYF,TGTGCCAGCAGCTTCCAACTAGCGGAGACCCAGTACTTC
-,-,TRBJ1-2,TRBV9,CASSPSQGSNYGYTF,TGTGCCAGCAGCCCCTCACAGGGAAGTAACTATGGCTACACCTTC
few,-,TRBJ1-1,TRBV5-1,CASSSGHPTMNTEAFF,TGCGCCAGCAGCTCGGGACATCCTACAATGAACACTGAAGCTTTCTTT
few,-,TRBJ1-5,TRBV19,CASRQPYLNQPQHF,TGTGCCTCCAGACAGCCTTACCTTAATCAGCCCCAGCATTTT
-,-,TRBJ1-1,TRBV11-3,CASSTRGGDTEAFF,TGTGCCAGCAGTACGCGCGGGGGGGACACTGAAGCTTTCTTT
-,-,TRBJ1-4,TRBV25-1,CARSLLTTNEKLFF,TGTGCCAGAAGCTTGCTAACGACTAATGAAAAACTGTTTTTT
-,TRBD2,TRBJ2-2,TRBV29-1,CSADLGRTGELFF,TGCAGCGCCGACCTCGGGAGGACCGGGGAGCTGTTTTTT
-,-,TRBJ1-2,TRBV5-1,CASSLRFPGEGGYTF,TGCGCCAGCAGCTTGAGGTTTCCAGGGGAGGGCGGCTACACCTTC
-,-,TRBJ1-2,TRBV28,CASSFINYGYTF,TGTGCCAGCAGTTTTATTAACTATGGCTACACCTTC
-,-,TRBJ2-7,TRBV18,CASSPGVGVSYEQYF,TGTGCCAGCTCACCAGGGGTGGGAGTCTCCTACGAGCAGTACTTC
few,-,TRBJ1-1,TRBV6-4,CASSVKIGQGGTEAFF,TGTGCCAGCAGTGTAAAAATAGGGCAGGGTGGAACTGAAGCTTTCTTT
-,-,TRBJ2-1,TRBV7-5,CARSLGTGYNEQFF,TGTGCCAGAAGCTTAGGGACAGGGTACAATGAGCAGTTCTTC
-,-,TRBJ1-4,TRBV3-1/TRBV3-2,CASSLGEEKLFF,TGTGCCAGCAGCCTAGGAGAGGAAAAACTGTTTTTT
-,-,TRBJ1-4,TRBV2,CASIESLTREKLFF,TGTGCCAGCATCGAAAGTCTAACTAGGGAAAAACTGTTTTTT
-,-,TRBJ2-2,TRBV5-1,CASTRGRDTGELFF,TGCGCCAGCACTCGAGGGCGAGACACCGGGGAGCTGTTTTTT
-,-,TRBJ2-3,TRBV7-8,CASSPQRYTQYF,TGTGCCAGCAGCCCCCAGCGATATACGCAGTATTTT
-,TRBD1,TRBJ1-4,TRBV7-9,CASSLGQGFEKLFF,TGTGCCAGCAGCTTGGGACAGGGATTCGAAAAACTGTTTTTT
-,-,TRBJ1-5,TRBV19,CASSAGNQPQHF,TGTGCCAGTAGTGCAGGGAATCAGCCCCAGCATTTT
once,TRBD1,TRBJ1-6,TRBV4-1,CASSRDTTGYNSPLHF,TGCGCCAGCAGCCGGGATACGACAGGGTATAATTCACCCCTCCACTTT
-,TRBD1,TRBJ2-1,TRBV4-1,CASSQFQRDRDYNEQFF,TGCGCCAGCAGCCAATTTCAACGGGACAGGGACTACAATGAGCAGTTCTTC
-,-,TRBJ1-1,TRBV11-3,CASSPRGDTEAFF,TGTGCCAGCAGCCCCAGGGGCGACACTGAAGCTTTCTTT
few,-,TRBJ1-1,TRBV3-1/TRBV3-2,CASSQAGWAEAFF,TGTGCCAGCAGCCAAGCAGGTTGGGCTGAAGCTTTCTTT